The next 18 T cell receptor beta chains were all read from a single sample in a study of regulatory T cells in long-lasting Graves disease. Time point here: newly diagnosed GD, antithyroid drugs for less than 3 months. The authors made the TCR library using RNA they extracted from PBMCs. With iRepertoire HTBI primers and Arm-PCR of CDR3 regions, TCR beta libraries were built. One entry per CDR3 protein results from TCRdb running MiXCR on the multiplex PCR reads. The sample carries 300,000 to 400,000 distinct CDR3 sequences, roughly a sixth recorded once. The sequenced sample was peripheral blood mononuclear cells (PBMCs), obtained at new diagnosis, from a patient treated with antithyroid drugs. Receptor source: a female donor with Graves disease.

At least ten counts were recorded for this clonotype. The V call is TRBV5-6, the J call TRBJ1-1, with 9 nucleotides matching TRBD1. Germline V gene lookup returns CDR1 SGHDT and CDR2 YYEEEE. The CDR3 runs 15 residues. V was clipped by 3 bases and J by 1 base; unmatched bases: 4. CDR3 region: CASSWDRVENTEAFF. CDR3 bases: TGTGCCAGCAGCTGGGACAGGGTCGAGAACACTGAAGCTTTCTTT.

The table lists this clonotype with a few counts. The gene calls are TRBV27 and TRBJ1-2; maybe TRBD1 (5 bases). Trimming took off 8 bases at V and 7 bases at J, with 8 bases between the two ends. The CDR3 is 10 amino acids. CDR1 and CDR2 (germline): MNHEY, SMNVEV (reference sequence). The CDR3 is CASGTFGYTF. The CDR3 nucleotides are TGTGCCAGCGGGACTTTTGGCTACACCTTC.

The table lists this clonotype with a count of one. Given a far larger clone just one base away, this is likely a sequencing read error. The chain uses TRBV3-1 and TRBJ2-1, with D possibly being TRBD1 or TRBD2 (5 bases each). TRBJ2-5 matches the DNA end more closely, so the J call is doubtful. This CDR3 has 12 residues. Germline V gene lookup returns CDR1 LGHDT and CDR2 YNNKEL (reference sequence). CDR3 loop: CASIGTRETQYF. Written as DNA, the CDR3 is TGTGCCAGTATCGGGACCCGAGAGACCCAGTACTTC.

This clonotype was detected many times. J is TRBJ2-2 and V is TRBV28; D is undetermined. The CDR3 has 19 residues. Trimming pared 3 bases from V and 1 base from J, leaving 21 bases between. Germline V gene data show CDR1 as MDHEN and CDR2 as SYDVKM. CDR3 bases: TGTGCCAGCAGTTTTCCCCGGTGGAGACCCCTGGTGAACACCGGGGAGCTGTTTTTT. Its translation: CASSFPRWRPLVNTGELFF.

This clonotype was recorded at least ten times. The J gene is TRBJ2-5, the V gene TRBV20-1; D call uncertain. Trimming shortened V by 1 base and J by 4 bases, and 19 bases separated the two germline ends. CDR3 length: 16 amino acids. Germline CDR1 and CDR2: DFQATT and SNEGSKA (reference sequence). In DNA, the CDR3 is TGCAGTGCTAGAGTTCCCCCTGTGGCGAGCCGAGAGACCCAGTACTTC. It yields the protein CSARVPPVASRETQYF.

In this sample, this clonotype turned up many times. This chain connects TRBV6-2 or TRBV6-3 to TRBJ1-2; perhaps TRBD1 as D (6 bases). In germline, CDR1 is MNHEY, CDR2 SVGEGT. The germline V and J ends were trimmed by 1 base and 8 bases, with 14 bases remaining between them. CDR3 size: 14 residues. The CDR3 DNA follows: TGTGCCAGCAGTTACTTACAACAGGGTTACGGCTACACCTTC. It translates to CASSYLQQGYGYTF.

This clonotype was recorded at least ten times. The chain has TRBV4-1 and TRBJ2-7, with 9 bases fitting TRBD1. CDR1 and CDR2 from the germline V gene are MGHRA and YSYEKL. The CDR3 covers 16 residues. Losses at the gene ends were 3 bases for V and 0 bases for J; bases not matched to a gene: 6. The chain's CDR3 is CASSQGNRGPSYEQYF. As DNA, the CDR3 is TGCGCCAGCAGCCAGGGTAACAGGGGGCCCTCCTACGAGCAGTACTTC.

The chain joins TRBV4-1 to TRBJ1-2; possible D gene TRBD1, 6 bases. Trimming removed 1 base at V and 0 bases at J, with 18 bases between. The CDR3 is made up of 18 amino acids. CDR1 is MGHRA and CDR2 is YSYEKL in the germline V gene. The CDR3 spells CASSQVAFGGGSNYGYTF. Written as DNA, the CDR3 is TGCGCCAGCAGCCAAGTGGCCTTTGGGGGCGGCTCTAACTATGGCTACACCTTC.

In its sample, this clonotype was seen many times. The V and J genes are TRBV27 and TRBJ2-1; D gene uncertain. The CDR3 length is 11 residues. Trimming cost V 11 bases and J 5 bases, with 10 bases left between them. From germline, CDR1 is MNHEY and CDR2 SMNVEV (reference sequence). CDR3 protein: CAVHSHNEQFF. The CDR3 DNA sequence: TGTGCCGTCCACTCTCACAATGAGCAGTTCTTC.

The rearrangement uses TRBV7-2 and TRBJ2-3, with 12 bases identical to TRBD2. Trimming at V came to 6 bases and at J to 4 bases, leaving 2 bases not matched to a gene. Germline CDR1 is SGHTA and CDR2 is FQGNSA. The CDR3 sequence is 14 residues long. DNA for the CDR3: TGTGCCAGCAGGCGGACTAGCGGGGCAGATACGCAGTATTTT. Its translation: CASRRTSGADTQYF.

This clonotype was seen once. Its ends do not fully match the called genes, so a read error is possible. In nucleotides, the CDR3 is TGTGCCACCAGTGCCCTCCCCGGGACTAGCGGTCGTTTTTTC. Protein product: CATSALPGTSGRFF. V and J are TRBV24-1 and TRBJ2-6, with TRBD2 matching 11 bases. The germline V gene encodes CDR1 KGHDR and CDR2 SFDVKD. CDR3 length equals 14 residues.

The chain couples TRBV12-3 or TRBV12-4 to TRBJ2-1, with TRBD1 identical over 8 bases. J gave up 8 bases and V 6 bases, and 6 bases lay outside the gene matches. The CDR3 covers 13 residues. This CDR3 is CASRQGEVHEQFF. Written as DNA, the CDR3 is TGTGCCAGCAGACAGGGGGAGGTGCATGAGCAGTTCTTC.

The chain uses TRBV4-1 and TRBJ2-7, with D perhaps TRBD1 or TRBD2 (5 bases each). The CDR3 covers 15 residues. Germline CDR1 and CDR2: MGHRA and YSYEKL. V gave up 2 bases and J gave up 3 bases, with 14 bases separating them. The DNA of the CDR3 is TGCGCCAGCAGCCAAAGAGGGACGGGGTACTACGAGCAGTACTTC. Translated: CASSQRGTGYYEQYF.

This clonotype occurred many times. The CDR3 loop reads CSVEAAPGKPQHF. The CDR3, as DNA: TGCAGCGTTGAAGCCGCACCGGGGAAGCCCCAGCATTTT. The rearrangement links TRBV29-1 to TRBJ1-5; D call uncertain. There are 13 residues in the CDR3. V lost 1 base, J lost 8 bases, and 12 bases lay in between. The germline V gene has CDR1 SQVTM and CDR2 ANQGSEA.

This clonotype was counted at least ten times. The V call is TRBV6-5, the J call TRBJ2-3; 9 bases match TRBD1. Germline CDR1 reads MNHEY; CDR2 reads SVGAGI. The CDR3 loop spans 14 amino acids. Trimming took 2 bases from V and 3 from J; bases not matched to a gene: 0. CDR3: CASSYGQGTDTQYF. CDR3 in DNA: TGTGCCAGCAGTTACGGACAGGGGACAGATACGCAGTATTTT.

This clonotype was counted ten times or more. The chain joins TRBV7-3 to TRBJ2-1, with 9 positions matching TRBD1. The CDR3 spans 14 residues. V dropped 5 bases and J dropped 7; count of bases not matched to a gene: 6. Germline CDR1 reads SGHTA; CDR2 reads FQGTGA. The CDR3 protein is CASSPQGARNEQFF. CDR3 coding DNA: TGTGCCAGCAGCCCACAGGGGGCGAGAAATGAGCAGTTCTTC.

The chain carries TRBV15 and TRBJ1-2; possibly TRBD1 for D (5 bases). V lost 1 base to trimming and J lost 5 bases, with 11 bases between them. This CDR3 has 14 residues. Germline V gene data show CDR1 as LNHNV and CDR2 as YYDKDF (reference sequence). The CDR3 is CATSRVGGWYGYTF. The DNA of the CDR3 is TGTGCCACCAGCAGAGTGGGGGGATGGTATGGCTACACCTTC.

There are many counts of this clonotype. The gene calls are TRBV20-1 and TRBJ2-1; TRBD1 might be the D (6 bases). The CDR3 runs to 15 residues. The V gene lost 5 bases and the J gene lost 2 bases, with 16 bases spanning the gap. The germline V gene has CDR1 DFQATT and CDR2 SNEGSKA (reference sequence). This CDR3 reads CSAGQTPSAYNEQFF. In DNA form, the CDR3 reads TGCAGTGCTGGACAGACTCCCTCTGCCTACAATGAGCAGTTCTTC.